This T cell receptor beta chain was identified in a study of OX40 agonist ivuxolimab in advanced cancers. V gave up 3 bases and J gave up 1 base, with 6 bases separating them. Per the germline V gene, CDR1 is SEHNR and CDR2 is FQNEAQ (reference sequence). The CDR3 loop spans 13 amino acids. Profiling relied on immunoSEQ multiplex PCR, and the TCRdb table lists in-frame clones only, not all of them. The sample includes some 60,000 clones, roughly 80% seen only once; the top ten take 1.9%. The chain carries TRBV7-9 and TRBJ1-1; D not resolved. The TCR sequence derives from an adult with an advanced solid tumor such as melanoma, head and neck, liver or kidney cancer. Here the sequenced sample was CD4+ or CD8+ T cells sorted from blood, taken in a trial of the OX40 agonist ivuxolimab. CDR3 nucleotide sequence: TGTGCCAGCAGCTTCGCGGCGAACACTGAAGCTTTCTTT. Translated: CASSFAANTEAFF.